The present TCR beta chain was sequenced within a study of T cell repertoires in cytomegalovirus infection. Study summary: Based on public TCR beta signatures, there were indications of CMV infection and of a matching HLA type. General observations from the study: CMV-specific TCR beta clonotypes restricted by HLA-C dominated the ex vivo response. Summed frequency of shared TCR beta families picked out CMV carriers who also had the relevant HLA.

Germline values: CDR1 SGHTA, CDR2 FQGNSA. V lost 3 bases to trimming and J lost 2 bases; unmatched junction nucleotides: 8. This CDR3 has 18 residues. MiXCR was run by TCRdb on the reads, yielding one entry per CDR3 protein. The sample has hundreds of thousands of distinct CDR3 sequences, approximately 22% seen once. The table lists this clonotype with a few counts. Antigen unknown. The receptor was isolated from a human donor in good health (CMV status not recorded). Some clones in this sample may be carry-over from other donors' samples. The chain employs TRBV7-2 and TRBJ2-5, with TRBD2 matching over 14 bases. The sequencing input was CD8+ T cells from PBMCs. CDR3 residues: CASSFGLAGGIYQETQYF. The CDR3 coding sequence is TGTGCCAGCAGCTTCGGACTAGCGGGGGGCATATATCAAGAGACCCAGTACTTC.